A selection of T cell receptor beta chains follows, all from one sample in a study of blood T cell repertoires in COVID-19. The data were produced by immunoSEQ multiplex PCR, yet TCRdb's version contains in-frame clones alone and is incomplete. Here the sample spans a few hundred thousand clones, approximately 89% being singletons. The sequencing sample was made of peripheral blood. The receptors here all came from a woman aged 55-70 years with COVID-19, enrolled during active disease. The conserved cysteine and the conserved F or W are not part of the CDR3 here. The order of the fields is CDR3 protein, J gene, D gene, CDR3 length, V gene. A D gene is named only where the DNA matches it firmly.

ASSLDWTGSQPQH	TRBJ1-5	TRBD1	13	TRBV6-4
ASSQVGTSRETQY	TRBJ2-5	TRBD2	13	TRBV4-1
ASSSSRGYEQY	TRBJ2-7	.	11	TRBV6-5
ASSLFGGSNQPQH	TRBJ1-5	.	13	TRBV28
ASSFRKENEKLF	TRBJ1-4	.	12	TRBV7-9
ASSPQNMNTEAF	TRBJ1-1	.	12	TRBV5-1
ASSRPPGVAF	TRBJ1-1	.	10	TRBV6-6
ASSRGGPGVQPQH	TRBJ1-5	.	13	TRBV13
ASSPRDGRLYEQY	TRBJ2-7	.	13	TRBV6-6
ASSHKMRGRDGYT	TRBJ1-2	TRBD1	13	TRBV3-1/TRBV3-2
ASRSNQGGNTEAF	TRBJ1-1	TRBD1	13	TRBV5-1
ASSWTGNTEAF	TRBJ1-1	TRBD1	11	TRBV12-3/TRBV12-4
ASSGTGGNQPQH	TRBJ1-5	TRBD1	12	TRBV2
ASSIGDRIPTEAF	TRBJ1-1	TRBD1	13	TRBV19
SASRGTEAF	TRBJ1-1	.	9	TRBV20-1